A single sample gave rise to the 16 T cell receptor beta chains below, sequenced in a study of cytomegalovirus exposure and HLA in healthy donors. In the PCR, 60 Vbeta and 13 Jbeta primers were used. TCRdb keeps only in-frame clones here, not all; method: immunoSEQ multiplex PCR. The sample records under 200,000 clones, about three quarters being singletons. The sequenced sample was PBMCs. Receptor source: a man aged 40-49 years in good health and CMV-seronegative.

The chain uses TRBV9 and TRBJ2-7, with D perhaps TRBD2 (6 bases). Between the trimmed V and J ends, which lost 2 bases and 4 bases, there was a span of 16 bases. Germline V CDR1 and CDR2: SGDLS, YYNGEE. The CDR3 is made up of 15 amino acids. The CDR3 DNA follows: TGTGCCAGCAGCGTGATGGAGGGGCCGGGGTACGAGCAGTACTTC. Amino acids: CASSVMEGPGYEQYF.

This clone was seen only once. The chain couples TRBV5-5 to TRBJ2-3; maybe TRBD2 (5 bases). V lost 0 bases to trimming and J lost 9 bases, with 17 bases between them. Germline CDR1 reads SGHKS; CDR2 reads YYEKEE (reference sequence). This CDR3 has 15 amino acids. CDR3 amino acids: CASSLDVTDPGTQYF. DNA of the CDR3: TGTGCCAGCAGCTTGGACGTAACCGACCCGGGGACGCAGTATTTT.

V and J are TRBV5-4 and TRBJ2-7, with D unclear. The germline V gene has CDR1 SGHNT and CDR2 YYREEE (reference sequence). V dropped 0 bases and J dropped 0 bases, with 7 bases sitting between them. This CDR3 has 14 amino acids. This CDR3 is CASSLDSGSYEQYF. The CDR3 DNA reads TGTGCCAGCAGCTTGGATTCAGGCTCCTACGAGCAGTACTTC.

The V gene is TRBV6-1, the J gene TRBJ2-5, with TRBD2 matching 13 bases. The tail of the sequence fits TRBJ2-7 better, so the J call may be wrong. The CDR3 totals 14 residues. The germline gives CDR1 MNHNS, CDR2 SASEGT. The CDR3 loop is CASSTSGRDYEQYF. CDR3 coding DNA: TGTGCCAGCAGCACTAGCGGGAGGGATTACGAGCAGTACTTC.

V usage is TRBV5-6 and J usage is TRBJ1-2; D call uncertain. This CDR3 contains 16 residues. Germline V gene sequence: CDR1 SGHDT, CDR2 YYEEEE. Trimming left V 4 bases short and J 0 bases short, with 16 bases between. The CDR3 region has the DNA TGTGCCAGCAGCCTCCAATCAGTCCTAGCTAACTATGGCTACACCTTC. It yields the protein CASSLQSVLANYGYTF.

This chain connects TRBV19 to TRBJ2-1, with TRBD2 matching 9 bases. With 5 bases clipped from V and 1 base from J, the junction kept 3 bases outside the gene matches. CDR1 and CDR2 from the germline V gene are LNHDA and SQIVND (reference sequence). The CDR3 is 15 residues long. The DNA for the CDR3 is TGTGCCAGTAGTTGGAGCGGGGGGTCCTACAATGAGCAGTTCTTC. Its protein is CASSWSGGSYNEQFF.

J is TRBJ1-1 and V is TRBV11-3; D perhaps matches TRBD1 (5 bases). The CDR3 loop spans 15 amino acids. Germline CDR1 and CDR2: SGHNT and YENEEA. V lost 6 bases to trimming and J lost 1 base, with 15 bases between them. In DNA form, the CDR3 reads TGTGCCAGCAGTAAGATGGGGCGGAGGAACACTGAAGCTTTCTTT. Encoded protein: CASSKMGRRNTEAFF.

The chain uses TRBV7-3 and TRBJ1-2; tentative D call: TRBD1 (5 bases). CDR3 length: 15 amino acids. Germline V gives CDR1 SGHTA, CDR2 FQGTGA. V was cut by 5 bases and J by 3 bases, with 16 bases left in between. The CDR3 protein is CASSQQIGGDYGYTF. The CDR3 DNA reads TGTGCCAGCAGCCAACAGATCGGAGGGGACTATGGCTACACCTTC.

The chain employs TRBV7-9 and TRBJ2-2; D ambiguous. The CDR3 contains 15 residues. CDR1 and CDR2 from the germline V gene are SEHNR and FQNEAQ (reference sequence). V was clipped by 0 bases and J by 4 bases, with 9 bases between them. DNA of the CDR3: TGTGCCAGCAGCTTAGCCAGTGGCGGCACCGGGGAGCTGTTTTTT. Protein: CASSLASGGTGELFF. The variable domain in full, with the rest retrieved from reference TRBV7-9 and TRBJ2-2, is DTGVSQNPRHKITKRGQNVTFRCDPISEHNRLYWYRQTLGQGPEFLTYFQNEAQLEKSRLLSDRFSAERPKGSFSTLEIQRTEQGDSAMYLCASSLASGGTGELFFGEGSRLTVL.

This chain connects TRBV6-1 to TRBJ1-2; D is ambiguous. The CDR3 runs to 12 residues. V was clipped by 6 bases and J by 4 bases, with 9 bases between them. Germline CDR1 MNHNS, CDR2 SASEGT. The CDR3 nucleotides are TGTGCCAGCAGGGCGGACTTCTATGGCTACACCTTC. Protein product: CASRADFYGYTF.

This chain uses TRBV6-5 with TRBJ2-7; 12 bases line up with TRBD2. The V gene end was trimmed by 6 bases and the J gene end by 1 base; junction bases not matched to a gene: 4. CDR1 and CDR2 (germline): MNHEY, SVGAGI. This CDR3 is built from 15 residues. Here the CDR3 reads CASSLLAGGSYEQYF. The CDR3 DNA reads TGTGCCAGCAGCTTACTAGCGGGAGGTTCCTACGAGCAGTACTTC.

The genes are TRBV7-8 and TRBJ2-7; perhaps TRBD1 as D (5 bases). The CDR3 consists of 12 residues. From germline, CDR1 is SGHVS and CDR2 FQNEAQ. V lost 5 bases and J 7 bases, leaving 12 bases between the germline ends. CDR3 sequence: CASSLDSVEQYF. The CDR3 nucleotides are TGTGCCAGCAGCCTCGACAGCGTGGAGCAGTACTTC.

The chain couples TRBV27 to TRBJ2-5, with 7 bases matching TRBD2. The CDR3 has 12 amino acids. Unmatched junction bases numbered 6, after V lost 5 bases and J lost 9 bases. CDR1 is MNHEY, CDR2 SMNVEV, per germline (reference sequence). This CDR3 is CASSGQGGAQYF. In DNA, the CDR3 is TGTGCCAGCAGTGGGCAGGGAGGGGCCCAGTACTTC.

This clone was observed once. One end of the junction does not line up with germline, which may come from a read error. V usage is TRBV2 and J usage is TRBJ1-5; 7 bases match TRBD1. The germline V gene has CDR1 SNHLY and CDR2 FYNNEI. The CDR3 has 13 amino acids. The CDR3 loop reads CASKYQGDQPQHF. The CDR3 bases are TGTGCAAGCAAGTACCAGGGGGATCAGCCCCAGCATTTT.

V gene TRBV19 combines with J gene TRBJ1-4, with TRBD1 identical over 9 bases. The CDR3 loop spans 14 amino acids. Trimming took 5 bases from V and 7 from J; bases not matched to a gene: 5. Germline V gene data show CDR1 as LNHDA and CDR2 as SQIVND (reference sequence). The CDR3 coding sequence is TGTGCCAGTAGTGCGGGACAGGGTAGTGAAAAACTGTTTTTT. It codes for CASSAGQGSEKLFF.

The chain joins TRBV29-1 to TRBJ2-1, with 7 bases fitting TRBD2. The CDR3 is 13 amino acids. V lost 4 bases and J lost 3; bases outside the gene matches: 3. Germline assignment: CDR1 SQVTM and CDR2 ANQGSEA. CDR3 sequence (DNA): TGCAGCGTTGGGGGGGGAGGCTACAATGAGCAGTTCTTC. It encodes CSVGGGGYNEQFF.